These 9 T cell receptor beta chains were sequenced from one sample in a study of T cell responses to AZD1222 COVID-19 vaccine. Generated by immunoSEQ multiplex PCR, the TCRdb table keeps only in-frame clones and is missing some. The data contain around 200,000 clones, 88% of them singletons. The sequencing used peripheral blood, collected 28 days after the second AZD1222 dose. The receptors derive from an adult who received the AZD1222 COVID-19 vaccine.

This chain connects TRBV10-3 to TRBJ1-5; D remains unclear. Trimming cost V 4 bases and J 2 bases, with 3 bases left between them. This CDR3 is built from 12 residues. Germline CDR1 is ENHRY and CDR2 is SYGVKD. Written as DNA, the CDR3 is TGTGCCATCAGTGTAGGCAATCAGCCCCAGCATTTT. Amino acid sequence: CAISVGNQPQHF.

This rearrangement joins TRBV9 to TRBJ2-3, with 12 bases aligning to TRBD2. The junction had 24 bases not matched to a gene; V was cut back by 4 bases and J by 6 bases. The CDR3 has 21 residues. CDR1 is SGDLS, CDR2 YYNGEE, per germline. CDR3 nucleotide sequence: TGTGCCAGCAGCCGAAAAAGACAGACTAGCGGGAGACTGACGGGTCCGGATACGCAGTATTTT. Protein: CASSRKRQTSGRLTGPDTQYF.

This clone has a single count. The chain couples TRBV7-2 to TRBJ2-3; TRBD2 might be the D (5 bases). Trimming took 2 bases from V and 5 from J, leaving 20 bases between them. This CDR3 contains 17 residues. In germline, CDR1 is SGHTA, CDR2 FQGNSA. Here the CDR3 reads CASSLSSGASALDTQYF. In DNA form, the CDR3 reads TGTGCCAGCAGCTTATCCAGCGGCGCGTCGGCCCTAGATACGCAGTATTTT.

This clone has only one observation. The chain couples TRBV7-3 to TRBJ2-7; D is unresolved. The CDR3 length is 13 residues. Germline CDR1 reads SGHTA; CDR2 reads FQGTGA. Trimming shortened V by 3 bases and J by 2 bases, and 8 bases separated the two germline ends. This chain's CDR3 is CASSFGLAYEQYF. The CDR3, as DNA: TGTGCCAGCAGCTTTGGTCTAGCCTACGAGCAGTACTTC.

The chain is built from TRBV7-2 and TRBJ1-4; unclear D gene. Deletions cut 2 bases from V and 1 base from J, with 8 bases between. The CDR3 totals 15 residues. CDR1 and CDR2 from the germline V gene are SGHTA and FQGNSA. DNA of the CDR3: TGTGCCAGCAGCTTATCTCCGGGAACTAATGAAAAACTGTTTTTT. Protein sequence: CASSLSPGTNEKLFF.

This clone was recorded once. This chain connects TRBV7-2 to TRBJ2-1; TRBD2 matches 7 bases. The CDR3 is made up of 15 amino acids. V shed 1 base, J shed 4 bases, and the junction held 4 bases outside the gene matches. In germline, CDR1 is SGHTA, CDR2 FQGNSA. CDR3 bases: TGTGCCAGCAGCTTAGGGGAGGGATTTTACAATGAGCAGTTCTTC. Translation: CASSLGEGFYNEQFF.

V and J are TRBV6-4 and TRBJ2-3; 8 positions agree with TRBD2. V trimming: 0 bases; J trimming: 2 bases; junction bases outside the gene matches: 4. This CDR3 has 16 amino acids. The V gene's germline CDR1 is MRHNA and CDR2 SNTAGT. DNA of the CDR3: TGTGCCAGCAGTGACTCACCAGCGGGAGCCACAGATACGCAGTATTTT. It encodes CASSDSPAGATDTQYF.

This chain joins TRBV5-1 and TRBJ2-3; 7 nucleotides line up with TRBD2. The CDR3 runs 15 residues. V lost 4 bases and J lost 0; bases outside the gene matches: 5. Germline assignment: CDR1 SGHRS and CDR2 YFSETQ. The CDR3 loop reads CASSRAGISTDTQYF. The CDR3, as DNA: TGCGCCAGCAGCAGAGCGGGAATAAGCACAGATACGCAGTATTTT.

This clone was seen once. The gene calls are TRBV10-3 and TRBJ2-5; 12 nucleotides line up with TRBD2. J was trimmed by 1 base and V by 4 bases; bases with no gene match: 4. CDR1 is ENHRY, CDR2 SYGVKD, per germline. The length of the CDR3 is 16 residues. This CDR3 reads CAISGQLAGGQETQYF. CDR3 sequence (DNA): TGTGCCATCAGTGGACAACTAGCGGGAGGCCAAGAGACCCAGTACTTC.